This TCR beta chain was sequenced for a study of T-cell reconstitution after alpha-beta-depleted transplantation in children. Study observations and caveats: A year post-transplant, T-cell counts and diversity derived mostly from newly produced T cells. By about two months after transplant, alpha-beta T cells reportedly arose from several hundred graft clones that had expanded. For some patients, TCRbeta diversity was high at day 60 because of recipient T cells and thymic progenitors that survived.

This clonotype occurred many times. Its antigen is not identified. Preparing the TCRbeta library involved the use of unique molecular identifiers. TCRdb reprocessed the PCR reads with MiXCR, giving one entry per CDR3 protein. The sample carries approximately 350,000 distinct CDR3 sequences, 15% to 20% recorded once. V gave up 6 bases and J gave up 9 bases; unmatched junction bases: 13. The CDR3 is 16 amino acids. The source was PBMCs, mostly from graft donor cells, collected 360 days after TCRalphabeta/CD19-depleted stem cell transplant. This receptor was obtained from a male patient aged 2 to 10 who had a stem cell transplant for acute lymphoblastic leukemia, so the T cells may come from the graft donor. V is TRBV12-3 or TRBV12-4 and J is TRBJ1-6; TRBD1 aligns across 8 bases. CDR3 residues: CASSRSPDRVTSPLHF. In DNA form, the CDR3 reads TGTGCCAGCAGCCGTAGTCCGGACAGGGTGACTTCACCCCTCCACTTT.